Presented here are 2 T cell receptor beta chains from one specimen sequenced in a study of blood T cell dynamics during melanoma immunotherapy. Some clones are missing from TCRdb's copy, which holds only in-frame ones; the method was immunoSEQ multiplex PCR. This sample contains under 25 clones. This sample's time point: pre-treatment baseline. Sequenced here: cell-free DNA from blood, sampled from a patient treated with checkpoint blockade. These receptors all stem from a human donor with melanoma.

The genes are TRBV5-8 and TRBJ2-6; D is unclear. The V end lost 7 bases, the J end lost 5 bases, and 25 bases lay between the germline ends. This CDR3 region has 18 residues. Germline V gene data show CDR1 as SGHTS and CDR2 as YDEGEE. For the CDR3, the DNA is TGTGCCAGCGAGCCCGACAATAGTCACAAAAGTCGGGCCAACGTCCTGACTTTC. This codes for CASEPDNSHKSRANVLTF.

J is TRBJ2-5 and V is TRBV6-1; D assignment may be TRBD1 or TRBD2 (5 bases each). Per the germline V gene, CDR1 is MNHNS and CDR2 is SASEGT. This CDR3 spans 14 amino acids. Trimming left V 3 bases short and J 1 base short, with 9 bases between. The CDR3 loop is CASSEGPSQETQYF. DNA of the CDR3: TGTGCCAGCAGTGAGGGACCATCCCAAGAGACCCAGTACTTC.